Presented here are 13 T cell receptor beta chains from one specimen sequenced in a study of blood T cells in healthy people across ages (dated by TCRdb to 2015 to 2017). Library generation was performed with 5' RACE. Sequenced on an Illumina HiSeq 2500. A second about 7 to 12 cycle PCR used a sample-barcoded 5' primer and a J-beta primer mix. TCRdb reanalyzed the raw reads on its own, using fastp at Q25 for trimming and MiXCR for clone calling, and kept in-frame beta chains. CDR3 protein duplicates are merged, each entry listing the most common genes and DNA. A total of about 1.5 million distinct CDR3 sequences appear in this sample, about 42% of them only once. About 4.1% of the sample is taken by the ten largest. Source material: blood. The origin of the receptors is a woman between 18 and 29 years old in good health.

The genes are TRBV10-1 and TRBJ2-5; 12 bases map to TRBD1. The end of the DNA aligns better with TRBJ2-7, so the J call may be wrong. The length of the CDR3 is 13 residues. Germline assignment: CDR1 WNHNN and CDR2 SYGVQD (reference sequence). This chain's CDR3 is CASIGTGGHEQYF. The CDR3 coding sequence is TGCGCCAGCATCGGGACAGGGGGCCACGAGCAGTACTTC.

This chain links TRBV9 with TRBJ1-4, with TRBD1 identical over 9 bases. Germline-derived CDR1 and CDR2 are SGDLS and YYNGEE. Trimming removed 4 bases from V and 6 bases from J; junction bases left unmatched: 7. The CDR3 contains 15 residues. The CDR3 sequence is CASSPAGTGYEKLFF. Written as DNA, the CDR3 is TGTGCCAGCAGCCCCGCCGGGACAGGGTATGAAAAACTGTTTTTT.

CDR3 coding DNA: TGCAGTGCTAGAGCACGGCTAGCCCTAGGGGATACGCAGTATTTT. Translating it yields CSARARLALGDTQYF. This sequence joins TRBV20-1 and TRBJ2-3, with D possibly matching TRBD2 (5 bases). Trimming pared 1 base from V and 6 bases from J, leaving 17 bases between. This CDR3 is built from 15 residues. Germline CDR1 is DFQATT and CDR2 is SNEGSKA (reference sequence).

The sample holds a few counts of this clonotype. The rearrangement uses TRBV7-8 and TRBJ2-1, with D possibly matching TRBD2 (6 bases). Germline CDR1 SGHVS, CDR2 FQNEAQ. This CDR3 is built from 15 residues. Trimming removed 5 bases from V and 3 bases from J, with 14 bases in between. This CDR3 is CASSGGAGVYNEQFF. As DNA, the CDR3 is TGTGCCAGCAGCGGGGGAGCGGGCGTCTACAATGAGCAGTTCTTC.

The chain joins TRBV6-5 to TRBJ2-5; a weak D match, TRBD1 (6 bases). The V end lost 6 bases, the J end lost 0 bases, and 17 bases lay between the germline ends. The length of the CDR3 is 16 residues. Germline assignment: CDR1 MNHEY and CDR2 SVGAGI. Written as DNA, the CDR3 is TGTGCCAGCAGATCTACAGGGATTCCGTACCAAGAGACCCAGTACTTC. Amino acid sequence: CASRSTGIPYQETQYF.

The CDR3 DNA reads TGTGCCACCAGCAGAGATATCGGTACTTACTATGGCTACACCTTC. It is translated as CATSRDIGTYYGYTF. The chain couples TRBV15 to TRBJ1-2, with D unclear. Germline-derived CDR1 and CDR2 are LNHNV and YYDKDF (reference sequence). The CDR3 consists of 15 residues. Trimming shortened V by 0 bases and J by 3 bases, and 11 bases separated the two germline ends.

This chain links TRBV7-9 with TRBJ2-2, with 8 bases aligning to TRBD1. Trimming cost V 1 base and J 6 bases; bases outside gene matches: 7. Germline lookup yields CDR1 SEHNR and CDR2 FQNEAQ (reference sequence). This CDR3 is 16 amino acids long. In DNA form, the CDR3 reads TGTGCCAGCAGCTTAGTGGCCAGGGGGCAGGCCGGGGAGCTGTTTTTT. This encodes CASSLVARGQAGELFF.

This clonotype was seen just once. V gene TRBV6-1 combines with J gene TRBJ2-2; 7 nucleotides align to TRBD2. The CDR3 is 12 amino acids. V lost 7 bases, J lost 5 bases, and 1 base stayed unmatched. Looked up from germline, CDR1 is MNHNS and CDR2 is SASEGT. CDR3 residues: CASMGGTGELFF. The CDR3 DNA reads as TGTGCCAGCATGGGGGGGACCGGGGAGCTGTTTTTT.

This chain uses TRBV27 with TRBJ2-1, with 10 positions matching TRBD2. Per germline, CDR1 MNHEY and CDR2 SMNVEV (reference sequence). The trim removed 2 bases at V and 10 bases at J, leaving 8 bases unmatched. This CDR3 region has 15 residues. The CDR3 bases are TGTGCCAGCAGTTTAGGTACTAGCGGGATCATAGAGCAGTTCTTC. Translated, it gives CASSLGTSGIIEQFF.

This clonotype was counted between two and nine times. This rearrangement joins TRBV20-1 to TRBJ1-1; D remains ambiguous. The germline gives CDR1 DFQATT, CDR2 SNEGSKA (reference sequence). The V gene lost 1 base and the J gene lost 0 bases, with 6 bases spanning the gap. This CDR3 has 13 amino acids. The CDR3 region has the DNA TGCAGTGCTAGAGTACGGTTGAACACTGAAGCTTTCTTT. Amino acid sequence: CSARVRLNTEAFF.

This clonotype was counted a few times. V usage is TRBV12-3 or TRBV12-4 and J usage is TRBJ1-2; no reliable D call. This CDR3 has 15 residues. V was trimmed by 3 bases and J by 7 bases, leaving 18 bases between them. The CDR3 region has the DNA TGTGCCAGCAGTTTGGTGCAGGCTGATGTTAGTGGCTACACCTTC. Translating gives CASSLVQADVSGYTF.

About this clonotype: One base away lies a much larger clone, so this may be a sequencing read error. The rearrangement uses TRBV6-6 and TRBJ2-5; D perhaps matches TRBD1 (6 bases). With the DNA end fitting TRBJ2-1 better, the J assignment may be wrong. The CDR3 runs to 14 residues. CDR1 MNHNY and CDR2 SVGAGI come from the germline V gene (reference sequence). As DNA, the CDR3 is TGTGCCAGCAGGTTGGGACACCTCCAAGAGACCCAGTTCTTC. It specifies CASRLGHLQETQFF.

This clonotype was counted a few times. CDR3 nucleotide sequence: TGTGCCAGCAGCCTCGCCGGGACAGGGTACGAGGAGACCCAGTACTTC. It specifies CASSLAGTGYEETQYF. The rearrangement links TRBV13 to TRBJ2-5; TRBD1 aligns across 9 bases. There are 16 residues in the CDR3. V was clipped by 5 bases and J by 5 bases; unmatched bases: 12. Per the germline V gene, CDR1 is PRHDT and CDR2 is FYEKMQ (reference sequence).